This record concerns one T cell receptor beta chain sequence. Its antigen is unidentified. The source of the sample is a study of cytomegalovirus exposure and HLA in healthy donors. PCR was performed using 60 Vbeta and 13 Jbeta primers. The repertoire was sequenced with immunoSEQ multiplex PCR; TCRdb's copy has only in-frame clones and lacks some. This table has about 200,000 clones, roughly 90% appearing once. The CDR3 totals 15 residues. From germline, CDR1 is SGHAT and CDR2 FQNNGV. V lost 5 bases, J lost 1 base, and 6 bases stayed unmatched. Study-level results: Productive rates of about 90% or about 30% were seen for most TCR beta V segments in an earlier analysis.

This clonotype originated in a boy under 10 years old in good health and CMV-seronegative. This rearrangement joins TRBV11-2 to TRBJ2-5; 8 positions agree with TRBD1. Sequencing used PBMCs. The CDR3 DNA sequence: TGTGCCAGCAGCACTCCAGGGGGCCCCCAAGAGACCCAGTACTTC. Translated, it gives CASSTPGGPQETQYF. Together with reference TRBV11-2 and TRBJ2-5, the CDR3 gives the full variable domain: EAGVAQSPRYKIIEKRQSVAFWCNPISGHATLYWYQQILGQGPKLLIQFQNNGVVDDSQLPKDRFSAERLKGVDSTLKIQPAKLEDSAVYLCASSTPGGPQETQYFGPGTRLLVL.